This T cell receptor beta chain comes out of a study of ipilimumab plus nivolumab after autologous stem cell transplantation. As for the study in general: Typical patient got roughly 5 ipilimumab doses and about eight nivolumab doses (median).

Study-level findings and limits: Per the authors, repertoire, Treg and microbiota data justify further study.

As to this clone: Its cognate antigen is unknown.

Starting 14 to 28 days after autologous transplant, ipilimumab 1 mg/kg was given. Some clones are missing from TCRdb's copy, which holds only in-frame ones; the method was immunoSEQ multiplex PCR. In the table there are fewer than 95,000 clones, 75% to 85% of which are singletons. The sample in question was PBMCs, obtained in a trial of ipilimumab plus nivolumab as post-transplant consolidation. The TCR was taken from a male donor with diffuse large B-cell lymphoma.

This chain's CDR3 is CASSQDRSRSGNTIYF. CDR3 nucleotides: TGCGCCAGCAGCCAAGATCGGTCACGCTCTGGAAACACCATATATTTT. This chain connects TRBV4-3 to TRBJ1-3; D is unclear. Germline V lookup: CDR1 LGHNA, CDR2 YSLEER. V was cut by 0 bases and J by 0 bases, with 9 bases left in between. The CDR3 covers 16 residues.